A single TCR beta chain is shown here with its context. No antigen is known for it. This PCR relied on a set of 60 Vbeta primers and 13 Jbeta primers. As processed by the authors: Roughly 10 million shared chains were among about 80 million unique TCR beta chains counted in a later analysis. Sequencing used immunoSEQ multiplex PCR; TCRdb keeps in-frame clones, though not all of them. V, J and clone size were drawn from that table, and D and trimming were deduced from the DNA. Here the sample spans 150,000 to 200,000 clones, 70% to 90% being singletons. The entry originates in a study of cytomegalovirus exposure and HLA in healthy donors. Study conclusions and caveats: An apparent linkage of common viral pathogens to several of the most significant clusters emerged in a later analysis. Across donors, presence/absence analyses took sequencing depth to be roughly uniform. In vitro assays verified that three CMV-associated chains recognized CMV antigens specifically.

Sequencing was done on a sample of PBMCs. This TCR came from a woman between 25 and 40 years old in good health and CMV-seronegative.

The CDR3 reads CASSLRASATDTQYF. Written as DNA, the CDR3 is TGTGCCAGCAGTTTAAGGGCTAGCGCCACAGATACGCAGTATTTT. The rearrangement links TRBV27 to TRBJ2-3, with a possible D match to TRBD2 (6 bases). The CDR3 contains 15 residues. The ends were cut back, 2 bases at V and 2 bases at J, with 11 bases in the middle. Germline values: CDR1 MNHEY, CDR2 SMNVEV (reference sequence).